This entry is about one TCR beta chain. These data come from a study of blood T cell repertoires in COVID-19. Background on the study: Researchers got acute and convalescent COVID-19 samples from the United States, Italy and Spain. In each case, the material was cDNA or gDNA derived from T cells, B-cell-depleted T cells, or PBMCs.

Trimming took off 2 bases at V and 1 base at J, with 8 bases between the two ends. The CDR3 consists of 13 residues. Germline V CDR1 and CDR2: SQVTM, ANQGSEA. TCRdb's copy holds only in-frame clones and misses some; the assay was immunoSEQ multiplex PCR. The sample has some 82,000 clones, 81% seen once. Specimen: peripheral blood. This chain links TRBV29-1 with TRBJ2-5, with a weak D call TRBD1 (5 bases). The source of this sequence is a man at least 80 years old with acute or convalescent COVID-19. The CDR3 sequence is CSVESRAQETQYF. CDR3 coding DNA: TGCAGCGTTGAAAGCAGGGCCCAAGAGACCCAGTACTTC.